This T cell receptor beta chain was sequenced for a study of cytomegalovirus exposure and HLA in healthy donors. Looking at the study overall: In an early release, HLA-typed donors contributed approximately 80 million unique TCR sequences.

The CDR3 sequence is 14 residues long. CDR1 SGDLS and CDR2 YYNGEE come from the germline V gene. The V end was cut by 4 bases, the J end by 1 base, with 8 bases between. Healthy donors of bone marrow made up the group. Study-wide findings and caveats: Presence/absence analyses rested on an assumption that sequencing depth was roughly uniform across donors.

Researchers ran the PCR with 60 Vbeta and 13 Jbeta primers. TCRdb's table, derived via immunoSEQ multiplex PCR, lists solely in-frame clones and lacks some. The sample contains more than 150,000 clones, roughly 80% of which appear only once. About this clone: Its antigen is still unknown.

The TCR originated in a man aged 45-60 years in good health and CMV-seronegative. The chain recombines TRBV9 with TRBJ2-2; a weak D match, TRBD1 (6 bases). What was sequenced was PBMCs. The DNA for the CDR3 is TGTGCCAGCAGCCCAGGGGTGAACACCGGGGAGCTGTTTTTT. It specifies CASSPGVNTGELFF.